This T cell receptor beta chain is from a study of T cell responses to AZD1222 COVID-19 vaccine. Sequencing was performed with immunoSEQ multiplex PCR; in TCRdb, only in-frame clones are kept and a portion is missing. There are over 150,000 clones in the sample; about nine tenths occur only once, and about 6.1% lies in the top ten. Study-level findings and limits: The donors showed a predominance of white British ancestry and of females, with possible underestimation of clonal diversity. Reports indicate that nearly half of spike-specific TCRs are directed at unmutated variant regions. None of the repertoires were sampled until the peak T cell response had passed.

On this clone itself: Its antigen is currently unknown.

The length of the CDR3 is 11 residues. V was pared by 8 bases and J by 9 bases, with 11 bases between. Germline CDR1 reads MNHEY; CDR2 reads SVGAGI. The sequence was obtained from an adult in good health. Specimen: peripheral blood, collected on day 0 of AZD1222 vaccination. This chain joins TRBV6-5 and TRBJ1-5, with D unresolved. The CDR3 is CASGTSRPQHF. The CDR3 DNA is TGTGCCAGCGGTACCTCACGGCCCCAGCATTTT.